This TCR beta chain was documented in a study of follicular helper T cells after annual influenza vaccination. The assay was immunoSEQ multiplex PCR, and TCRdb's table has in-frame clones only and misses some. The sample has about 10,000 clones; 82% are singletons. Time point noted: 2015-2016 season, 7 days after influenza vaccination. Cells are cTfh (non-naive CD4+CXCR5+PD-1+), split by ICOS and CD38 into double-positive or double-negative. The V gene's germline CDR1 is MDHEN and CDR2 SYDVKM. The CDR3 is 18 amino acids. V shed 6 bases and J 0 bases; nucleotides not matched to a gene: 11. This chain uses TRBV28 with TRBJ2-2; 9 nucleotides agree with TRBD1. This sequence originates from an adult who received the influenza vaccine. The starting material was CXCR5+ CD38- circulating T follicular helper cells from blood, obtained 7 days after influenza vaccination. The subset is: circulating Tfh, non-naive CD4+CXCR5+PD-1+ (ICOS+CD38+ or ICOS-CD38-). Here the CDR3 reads CASRKDRGLFANTGELFF. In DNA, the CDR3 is TGTGCCAGCAGGAAGGACAGGGGACTATTCGCGAACACCGGGGAGCTGTTTTTT.